This entry is about one T cell receptor (beta chain). What it binds is not known. Sequenced by immunoSEQ multiplex PCR; TCRdb stores in-frame clones only, minus some. The sample records some 3,000 clones, more than 90% being singletons. This specimen comes from a study of chemoradiotherapy in HPV16-positive cancers. General observations from the study: During treatment, candidate HPV-specific clones and E7-related motifs expanded in tumor. Functional assays defining HPV-specific T cells used only two HPV16-positive patients.

The receptor was derived from a human donor with HPV-associated anogenital cancer. The sequences come from tumor tissue, collected from a patient who underwent chemoradiotherapy.

The CDR3 here is CAWTKKGQETQYF. The CDR3 DNA is TGTGCCTGGACCAAAAAGGGTCAAGAGACCCAGTACTTC. The chain joins TRBV30 to TRBJ2-5; D ambiguous. V lost 4 bases and J lost 2, with 11 bases in between. The CDR3 is 13 residues long. CDR1 and CDR2 (germline): GTSNPN, SVGIG (reference sequence). Using reference TRBV30 and TRBJ2-5 for the parts outside the CDR3, the full variable domain is SQTIHQWPATLVQPVGSPLSLECTVEGTSNPNLYWYRQAAGRGLQLLFYSVGIGQISSEVPQNLSASRPQDRQFILSSKKLLLSDSGFYLCAWTKKGQETQYFGPGTRLLVL.